Following are 2 T cell receptor beta chains from one sample sequenced in a study of blood T cells in healthy people across ages. Through a sample-barcoded 5' primer and a J-beta primer mix, a second PCR was run for roughly 7 to 12 cycles. TCRdb analysed the 5' RACE reads with MiXCR anew, one entry per CDR3 protein. The table lists hundreds of thousands of distinct CDR3 sequences, more than 35% of them singletons, with around a sixth in the top ten. Sequenced material: blood. These receptor sequences come from a man aged 80 or over in good health.

This clonotype was recorded a few times. The rearrangement joins TRBV7-2 to TRBJ2-7; the match to TRBD2 covers 8 bases. The CDR3 loop spans 17 amino acids. V was clipped by 4 bases and J by 7 bases; unmatched bases: 18. The V gene's germline CDR1 is SGHTA and CDR2 FQGNSA. In nucleotides, the CDR3 is TGTGCCAGCAGCTCGGGGGGGGGAAGACCTACTTACAATGAGCAGTACTTC. Amino acids: CASSSGGGRPTYNEQYF.

The table lists this clonotype with a few counts. The CDR3 here is CAISEEGWNEQFF. CDR3 nucleotides: TGTGCCATCAGTGAAGAGGGGTGGAATGAGCAGTTCTTC. This chain connects TRBV10-3 to TRBJ2-1; D is possibly TRBD1 or TRBD2 (5 bases each). V dropped 3 bases and J dropped 7 bases, with 10 bases sitting between them. Germline loops: CDR1 ENHRY, CDR2 SYGVKD. The CDR3 spans 13 residues.